This TCR beta chain was identified during a study of T cell responses to AZD1222 COVID-19 vaccine. Profiling relied on immunoSEQ multiplex PCR, and the TCRdb table lists in-frame clones only, not all of them. The table has under 200,000 clones, more than 70% seen once. Sequenced here: peripheral blood, sampled on day 0 of AZD1222 vaccination. This TCR came from an adult in good health.

The chain's CDR3 is CASSQGDRVSSPLHF. CDR3 bases: TGCGCCAGCAGCCAGGGGGACAGGGTGAGTTCACCCCTCCACTTT. The V gene is TRBV4-1, the J gene TRBJ1-6; 9 bases are shared with TRBD1. J was trimmed by 9 bases and V by 3 bases; bases with no gene match: 6. There are 15 residues in the CDR3. CDR1 MGHRA and CDR2 YSYEKL come from the germline V gene.